This T cell receptor (beta chain) originates from a study of shared clonotypes between healthy human individuals (dated by TCRdb to about 2020). In the study overall: A couple of women and a few men aged 18 to 49 years were included in the cohort. Each donor's leukapheresis produced roughly between roughly 0.9 and 9 billion PBMCs. Libraries were prepared and TCR repertoires were sequenced by different laboratories using diverse techniques, in order to increase sequencing depth and limit assay-specific biases. Blood TCR repertoires of five healthy adults were deeply sequenced to estimate repertoire size and the extent of clonotype sharing between individuals. Per donor, three plates each were used for CD4 naive and CD4 memory, two for CD8 naive, and one for CD8 memory.

The germline V gene specifies SNHLY as CDR1 and FYNNEI as CDR2. The CDR3, cysteine through phenylalanine, is 12 amino acids long. Solely the CDR3 DNA is kept, with 36 bases framed from the first base. Trimming costs V 2 bases and J 8 bases, and their ends lie 7 bases apart. Here is what the overall study found, with its caveats: Higher generation probabilities were observed for clonotypes shared by all four sorted-subset donors than for non-shared clonotypes. Naive subsets generally had larger estimated clonotype richness than memory subsets. Because the study included only a small number of donors, the genetic and exposure-history diversity represented was limited. Only blood was sampled, and tissue TCR repertoires likely differ from those in blood. Incomplete sequencing was indicated by rarefaction of sorted-subset datasets, despite the large sequencing depth. Approximately 5% of naive CD4, 3.5% of naive CD8, 2.3% of memory CD4, and more than 0.35% of memory CD8 clonotypes were shared across several donors. Pairwise subsampling indicated that sequencing depth was expected to affect the degree of clonotype sharing among donors.

For the CD8 naive samples, CD45RO-negative cells were positively selected for CCR7, yielding a CD45RA+CCR7+ population from which TemRA cells were excluded. Donors were healthy HIV-negative adults with no recently reported acute infections or vaccinations. All donors were Caucasian adults living in Nashville, Tennessee, USA. Blood was obtained by leukapheresis, after which PBMCs were separated by Ficoll-Histopaque density gradient centrifugation and cryopreserved in liquid nitrogen vapor phase. Purity and quantity of every magnetically sorted T cell population were checked by analytical flow cytometry. Each sorted fraction had its genomic DNA isolated and then quantified by UV absorbance on a Nanodrop 2000c. Using the deep immunoSEQ assay, TCR CDR3 regions were amplified from genomic DNA by multiplex PCR. For each cell subset, the extracted genomic DNA was distributed evenly across all wells of several immunoSEQ 96-well plates, and each plate served as one replicate. For sorted subsets, each replicate PCR was loaded with about 0.2 ug genomic DNA, equivalent to about 30,000 T cell genomes. The purified libraries were quantified using a Qubit 3.0 fluorometer, sized with a Bioanalyzer 2100, and then quantified again using the KAPA Library Quantification kit. A separate single-read 150-cycle Illumina NextSeq 550 flow cell was used to sequence each immunoSEQ 96-well plate. On the study's bioinformatics: Because the immunoSEQ output included only junctional sequences and no quality scores, the filtering could not be the same as the filtering used for full-length reads. To assign V/J genes and CDR3, sequences were annotated against IMGT germline references using PyIR, a Python wrapper for IgBLAST v1.9. Reads were removed for weak V/J assignments (E-value above 1e-6), missing CDR3, stop codons, out-of-frame junctions, or ambiguous translated residues. A V3J clonotype was defined by an identical inferred V gene, J gene, and CDR3 amino acid sequence. Percentage overlap between repertoires was computed as shared unique clonotypes divided by the size of the smaller repertoire. RTK rarefaction, the Chao1 estimator, and Recon v2.1 estimates of unobserved clonotypes were used to assess repertoire richness. Generation probabilities for all TCRbeta clonotypes obtained by the gDNA method from a handful of donors were computed using OLGA. Drawn from immuneACCESS, this table holds only the in-frame rearrangements with V and J called that TCRdb kept. Clones are partly lost; checked studies trace under half to an unresolved V gene and leave the rest unexplained. V and J calls and clone size come straight from that table; D and trimming were deduced from the DNA. The sample includes approximately 2,200,000 clones, with about 93% observed a single time. Clones ranked in the top ten supply 1.7% of the sample.

On this clone: What this receptor recognizes is not known. No clone much larger than this one lies a single base away; base qualities are absent.

This chain is built from TRBV2 and TRBJ2-1, with the D gene uncertain. The sequenced sample consisted of naive CD8+ T cells from PBMCs. Taken with the paper, the label for cell subset or site translates to: CD45RA+CCR7+. This TCR came from a man aged 18 to 35 in good health. Some clones in this sample may be carry-over from other donors' samples. CDR3 sequence: CASSELRDEQFF. In nucleotide form, the sequence is TGTGCCAGCAGTGAATTAAGGGATGAGCAGTTCTTC.